The 2 T cell receptor beta chains listed next were all sequenced from one sample in a study of T cell responses to AZD1222 COVID-19 vaccine. Assay: immunoSEQ multiplex PCR; the TCRdb copy retains only in-frame clones and omits some. This sample has about 150,000 clones, with about 91% found just once. The material sequenced was peripheral blood, taken on day 0 of AZD1222 vaccination. These receptors were collected from an adult in good health.

The genes are TRBV6-2 or TRBV6-3 and TRBJ1-5, with no clear D. The CDR3 loop spans 16 amino acids. The ends were cut back, 5 bases at V and 0 bases at J, with 14 bases in the middle. Germline CDR1 reads MNHEY; CDR2 reads SVGEGT. The CDR3 nucleotides are TGTGCCAGCAGTCCCCGAGAACCTACTAGCAATCAGCCCCAGCATTTT. Protein: CASSPREPTSNQPQHF.

The V and J genes are TRBV24-1 and TRBJ2-7; D is possibly TRBD2 (6 bases). This CDR3 region has 15 residues. The V end lost 3 bases, the J end lost 3 bases, and 14 bases lay between the germline ends. Germline V gene data show CDR1 as KGHDR and CDR2 as SFDVKD. This chain's CDR3 is CATSDGSGSLYEQYF. DNA of the CDR3: TGTGCCACCAGTGATGGATCCGGGAGCCTCTACGAGCAGTACTTC.